The present TCR beta chain was sequenced within a study of T cell repertoires in cytomegalovirus infection. In the case of this clonotype: The antigen remains undetermined.

The CDR3 totals 12 residues. The germline gives CDR1 MNHEY, CDR2 SVGEGT. The V end was cut by 2 bases, the J end by 7 bases, with 8 bases between. TCRdb reprocessed the reads via MiXCR and lists one record per CDR3 protein. Seen here are some 500,000 distinct CDR3 sequences, just under 40% observed once, and the top ten hold about 48%. Study-level points and caveats: HLA-C-restricted CMV clonotypes gave the most frequent clonotype in two of eight donors.

This sequence joins TRBV6-2 or TRBV6-3 and TRBJ1-1; D not certain. The TCR originated in a human donor in good health (CMV status not recorded). Some clones in this sample may be carry-over from other donors' samples. This specimen was cultured PBMCs, taken from culture after CMV antigen stimulation. The DNA of the CDR3 is TGTGCCAGCAGTTACGTGTTTTTTGAAGCTTTCTTT. Encoded protein: CASSYVFFEAFF.